This TCR beta chain was captured by sequencing in a study of T cells after yellow fever vaccination. Study-wide results and limits: By day 5 rather than day 15, the secondary response had peaked, though it was weaker.

TCRdb itself ran the 5' RACE reads through MiXCR, one entry per CDR3 protein. Among more than 80,000 distinct CDR3 sequences, around 5.5% were seen once, and the ten largest hold about 40%. Trimming took 6 bases from V and 0 from J, leaving 8 bases between them. Germline CDR1 reads MGHDK; CDR2 reads SYGVNS. The CDR3 sequence is 13 residues long. In its sample, this clonotype was seen a few times. What it binds is not known. This material consisted of CD8+ T cells sorted from PBMCs, taken 10 days after the yellow fever booster vaccination. This chain links TRBV25-1 with TRBJ2-5; possible D gene TRBD2, 5 bases. This TCR came from a young man who received the YFV17D yellow fever vaccine. The CDR3 spells CASSPDYQETQYF. The CDR3, as DNA: TGTGCCAGCAGCCCGGACTACCAAGAGACCCAGTACTTC. The whole variable domain, remainder taken from reference TRBV25-1 and TRBJ2-5, is EADIYQTPRYLVIGTGKKITLECSQTMGHDKMYWYQQDPGMELHLIHYSYGVNSTEKGDLSSESTVSRIRTEHFPLTLESARPSHTSQYLCASSPDYQETQYFGPGTRLLVL.